This TCR beta chain comes out of a study of T cell repertoires in cytomegalovirus infection (dated by TCRdb to between 2018 and 2021). About the investigation overall: The peptide stimulations were aimed at well-studied HLA-B-restricted epitopes as well as recently identified HLA-C-restricted CMV epitopes, whose presentation resists viral immunomodulation. Donor HLA type was relevant to the analysis, as public TCR beta signatures indicated carriage of CMV infection together with the matching HLA type. What the study reported, not specific to this receptor: In the ex vivo response, HLA-C-restricted CMV-specific TCR beta clonotypes were dominant, and in two of eight donors the single most frequent clonotype came from this HLA-C-restricted group. Cumulative frequency of public TCR beta family members discriminated carriers of CMV infection plus the relevant HLA type in this cohort and an independent 352-donor cohort.

The CDR3 sequence holds 14 residues, the cysteine and phenylalanine included. Only the CDR3 DNA is retained, 42 bases long and in frame from the first base. From the germline V gene, CDR1 is MNHEY and CDR2 is SVGAGI. V and J lose 0 bases and 4 bases, and a span of 9 bases separates them. Comments on this clonotype: No cognate antigen has been identified for it. The sample holds no much larger clone one base away, and base qualities are not on file.

What this sample's treatment or condition label stands for: in vitro stimulation with specific CMV peptide epitopes to enrich CMV-specific T cells. The sequencing machine was an Illumina HiSeq 1500. TCRdb trimmed the raw reads at Q25, called clones with MiXCR and kept productive beta chains. Rows with a matching CDR3 protein are joined into one entry that keeps the most common DNA and genes. The sample includes roughly 920,000 distinct CDR3 sequences, with about a third observed a single time. Of the sample, over 12% is held by the ten largest clones. Recombination joined TRBV6-5 with TRBJ1-2, with the D gene not confidently named. The clonotype comes from a human donor in good health (CMV status not recorded). Some clones in this sample may be carry-over from other donors' samples. The sample here was cultured CD8+ T cells from PBMCs, taken from culture after CMV antigen stimulation. The CDR3 reads CASSYSGDVYGYTF. In nucleotide form, the sequence is TGTGCCAGCAGTTACTCCGGGGATGTCTATGGCTACACCTTC.